This TCR beta chain comes out of a study of CD8+CD57+ T cells in acquired aplastic anemia. Genomic DNA constituted the template upon which TCR beta VDJ and CDR3 profiling was performed. TCRdb reprocessed the reads with MiXCR, giving one entry per CDR3 protein. The sample contains 60,000 or so distinct CDR3 sequences, around 55% of which appear only once. This CDR3 spans 16 amino acids. CDR1 LNHNV and CDR2 YYDKDF come from the germline V gene (reference sequence). Trimming removed 2 bases at V and 2 bases at J, with 16 bases between. The sequence came from a human donor in good health, serving as a control. The chain combines TRBV15 with TRBJ2-7, with a weak D call TRBD1 (5 bases). Sequenced: sorted CD4+, CD8+, or CD8+CD57+ T cells (not recorded which) from PBMCs. As DNA, the CDR3 is TGTGCCACCAGCAGAACCAGGACACCGGTCCCCTACGAGCAGTACTTC. This sequence encodes CATSRTRTPVPYEQYF.